The sample holds one count of the clone carrying this TCR beta chain. Together with a sample-barcoded 5' primer, a J-beta primer mix was included in a second PCR lasting about 6 to 11 cycles. TCRdb called the 5' RACE reads again in MiXCR, with one record for every CDR3 protein. The table lists hundreds of thousands of distinct CDR3 sequences, 58% of them singletons. These data belong to a study of blood T cells in healthy people across ages. The CDR3 contains 14 residues. The J segment lost 6 bases and the V segment lost 4 bases, leaving 5 bases of the junction unmatched. J is TRBJ2-3 and V is TRBV12-3 or TRBV12-4; 9 bases agree with TRBD1. This TCR was recovered from a man aged 25-45 years in good health. Sequenced: blood. The CDR3: CASSWDRVSDTQYF. The DNA of the CDR3 is TGTGCCAGCAGTTGGGACAGGGTATCGGATACGCAGTATTTT.